Listed here are 21 T cell receptor beta chains from one sample, sequenced in a study of long-term antiretroviral therapy in people with HIV. The run of the v3.0 immunoSEQ assay was at survey level. The table came from immunoSEQ multiplex PCR; TCRdb's copy has only in-frame clones and leaves some out. This sample has tens of thousands of clones, with less than 80% found just once. This sample comprised unsorted PBMCs, obtained 1.1 years before starting antiretroviral therapy. The receptors were gathered from a woman in her thirties or forties with HIV.

This chain uses TRBV19 with TRBJ2-5; D remains unclear. Germline V gene sequence: CDR1 LNHDA, CDR2 SQIVND (reference sequence). The CDR3 has 11 amino acids. V lost 1 base and J 5 bases, leaving 2 bases between the germline ends. The DNA for the CDR3 is TGTGCCAGTAGTATAGCGGAGACCCAGTACTTC. It specifies CASSIAETQYF. The full variable domain, its missing parts supplied by reference TRBV19 and TRBJ2-5, is DGGITQSPKYLFRKEGQNVTLSCEQNLNHDAMYWYRQDPGQGLRLIYYSQIVNDFQKGDIAEGYSVSREKKESFPLTVTSAQKNPTAFYLCASSIAETQYFGPGTRLLVL.

This clone has just one count. V and J are TRBV5-4 and TRBJ2-3; 14 bases map to TRBD2. The CDR3 sequence is 16 residues long. The V segment lost 4 bases and the J segment 3 bases; nucleotides outside the gene matches: 4. Germline loops: CDR1 SGHNT, CDR2 YYREEE (reference sequence). CDR3 protein: CASSAGLAGVTDTQYF. DNA of the CDR3: TGTGCCAGCAGCGCGGGACTAGCGGGAGTGACAGATACGCAGTATTTT.

V is TRBV10-3 and J is TRBJ1-2, with TRBD1 matching over 7 bases. CDR3 size: 13 residues. CDR1 is ENHRY, CDR2 SYGVKD, per germline. V shed 7 bases, J shed 4 bases, and the junction held 6 bases outside the gene matches. The CDR3 is CAITTDRAYGYTF. In DNA form, the CDR3 reads TGTGCCATCACTACCGACAGGGCCTATGGCTACACCTTC.

The chain carries TRBV6-5 and TRBJ2-7, with D maybe TRBD1 (5 bases). The CDR3 totals 12 residues. Per the germline V gene, CDR1 is MNHEY and CDR2 is SVGAGI. V lost 4 bases and J 6 bases, leaving 10 bases between the germline ends. CDR3 sequence reads: CASSSGHSEQYF. In DNA, the CDR3 is TGTGCCAGCAGTTCCGGACATAGCGAGCAGTACTTC.

The rearrangement uses TRBV5-5 and TRBJ1-2; D gene uncertain. Germline CDR1 is SGHKS and CDR2 is YYEKEE (reference sequence). V gave up 5 bases and J gave up 7 bases, with 9 bases separating them. The CDR3 consists of 11 residues. The CDR3 loop reads CASSTVAGYTF. The CDR3 DNA sequence: TGTGCCAGCAGTACCGTGGCTGGCTACACCTTC.

The genes are TRBV5-1 and TRBJ2-5; D gene unclear. CDR3 size: 13 residues. Germline lookup yields CDR1 SGHRS and CDR2 YFSETQ. V was shortened by 2 bases and J by 3 bases, with 8 bases between the two germline ends. The CDR3 region has the DNA TGCGCCAGCAGCTTTGGATCGGAAGAGACCCAGTACTTC. This gives the protein CASSFGSEETQYF.

This clone ranks as medium-sized. This chain links TRBV6-1 with TRBJ1-1; no definite D call. Looked up from germline, CDR1 is MNHNS and CDR2 is SASEGT. This CDR3 is 12 amino acids long. V lost 4 bases and J 6 bases, leaving 9 bases between the germline ends. The CDR3: CASSGGVAEAFF. In nucleotides, the CDR3 is TGTGCCAGCAGTGGGGGTGTGGCTGAAGCTTTCTTT.

This clone was seen a handful of times. For the CDR3, the DNA is TGCGCCAGCAGCAACGACCCGGGAGAAAAACTGTTTTTT. It specifies CASSNDPGEKLFF. This sequence joins TRBV5-1 and TRBJ1-4, with D hard to call. V was pared by 4 bases and J by 8 bases, with 12 bases between. This CDR3 has 13 amino acids. Germline V gives CDR1 SGHRS, CDR2 YFSETQ.

The rearrangement uses TRBV19 and TRBJ1-4; D is unresolved. The CDR3 consists of 13 residues. Deletions cut 6 bases from V and 1 base from J, with 6 bases between. Germline lookup yields CDR1 LNHDA and CDR2 SQIVND (reference sequence). The CDR3 reads CASSDGTNEKLFF. The CDR3 DNA reads as TGTGCCAGTAGCGACGGAACTAATGAAAAACTGTTTTTT. The variable domain in full, completed from reference TRBV19 and TRBJ1-4, reads DGGITQSPKYLFRKEGQNVTLSCEQNLNHDAMYWYRQDPGQGLRLIYYSQIVNDFQKGDIAEGYSVSREKKESFPLTVTSAQKNPTAFYLCASSDGTNEKLFFGSGTQLSVL.

V usage is TRBV5-4 and J usage is TRBJ1-2; 7 positions agree with TRBD1. The V gene's germline CDR1 is SGHNT and CDR2 YYREEE (reference sequence). This CDR3 contains 15 residues. Germline trimming cut 3 bases from V and 2 bases from J; bases unmatched to any gene: 7. CDR3 DNA sequence: TGTGCCAGCAGCTGGGGGGGGGACAGCAACTATGGCTACACCTTC. Protein: CASSWGGDSNYGYTF.

The chain has TRBV30 and TRBJ1-2; 7 bases match TRBD1. The CDR3 runs to 14 residues. Germline loops: CDR1 GTSNPN, CDR2 SVGIG (reference sequence). J was trimmed by 6 bases and V by 2 bases; bases with no gene match: 9. The CDR3: CAWSPTGPRNGYTF. The CDR3 DNA is TGTGCCTGGAGTCCGACAGGGCCGAGAAATGGCTACACCTTC.

V is TRBV6-5 and J is TRBJ1-2; D possibly corresponds to TRBD1 (6 bases). From germline, CDR1 is MNHEY and CDR2 SVGAGI. With 7 bases removed from V and 2 bases from J, the gap between germline ends came to 11 bases. This CDR3 has 13 amino acids. The CDR3 bases are TGTGCCAGCATAAGGGGGAAGAACTATGGCTACACCTTC. Amino acid sequence: CASIRGKNYGYTF.

The chain recombines TRBV7-6 with TRBJ2-2, with 7 bases fitting TRBD1. The V segment lost 5 bases and the J segment 7 bases; nucleotides outside the gene matches: 7. The germline V gene encodes CDR1 SGHVS and CDR2 FNYEAQ. This CDR3 is 14 amino acids long. CDR3 bases: TGTGCCAGCAGCACGGGACAGTATCTCGGGGAGCTGTTTTTT. Its translation is CASSTGQYLGELFF. The full variable domain, with the rest looked up from reference TRBV7-6 and TRBJ2-2, is GAGVSQSPRYKVTKRGQDVALRCDPISGHVSLYWYRQALGQGPEFLTYFNYEAQQDKSGLPNDRFSAERPEGSISTLTIQRTEQRDSAMYRCASSTGQYLGELFFGEGSRLTVL.

The chain recombines TRBV5-1 with TRBJ1-1, with unresolved D. The V end lost 0 bases, the J end lost 7 bases, and 19 bases lay between the germline ends. CDR3 size: 16 residues. Germline loops: CDR1 SGHRS, CDR2 YFSETQ. In nucleotides, the CDR3 is TGCGCCAGCAGCTTGGTAGTTTCGTCCAGGTCCTATGAAGCTTTCTTT. It translates to CASSLVVSSRSYEAFF.

J is TRBJ2-1 and V is TRBV27; TRBD2 matches at 12 bases. After removal of 2 bases from V and 8 bases from J, the junction contained 4 bases not matched to a gene. The CDR3 is 15 amino acids. In germline, CDR1 is MNHEY, CDR2 SMNVEV (reference sequence). CDR3 nucleotide sequence: TGTGCCAGCAGTTTACTAGCGGGAGGGGTGGATGAGCAGTTCTTC. Translation: CASSLLAGGVDEQFF.

The chain has TRBV19 and TRBJ2-2; TRBD2 might be the D (6 bases). The length of the CDR3 is 15 residues. CDR1 LNHDA and CDR2 SQIVND come from the germline V gene (reference sequence). Trimming removed 3 bases at V and 6 bases at J, with 14 bases between. CDR3 nucleotides: TGTGCCAGTAGTATGTCGGGAGATGTGGCCGGGGAGCTGTTTTTT. Amino acid sequence: CASSMSGDVAGELFF.

This chain links TRBV29-1 with TRBJ1-2; perhaps TRBD1 as D (6 bases). CDR3 size: 12 residues. The V gene lost 5 bases and the J gene lost 7 bases, with 14 bases spanning the gap. Germline CDR1 and CDR2: SQVTM and ANQGSEA. CDR3 sequence reads: CSVIIQGGGYTF. CDR3 DNA sequence: TGCAGCGTTATTATACAGGGAGGTGGCTACACCTTC.

The V call is TRBV6-6, the J call TRBJ1-3; tentatively, D is TRBD1 (5 bases). V lost 6 bases and J lost 0, with 9 bases in between. Germline values: CDR1 MNHNY, CDR2 SVGAGI (reference sequence). This CDR3 is 14 amino acids long. In DNA form, the CDR3 reads TGTGCCAGCAGAGATAGGGGCTCTGGAAACACCATATATTTT. This translates into CASRDRGSGNTIYF.

The chain couples TRBV7-2 to TRBJ2-7, with 9 bases that match TRBD2. The J segment lost 7 bases and the V segment lost 4 bases, leaving 5 bases of the junction unmatched. Germline CDR1 is SGHTA and CDR2 is FQGNSA. The CDR3 spans 13 residues. CDR3 bases: TGTGCCAGCAGCTCGGGACTAGCTCTGGAGCAGTACTTC. Residues: CASSSGLALEQYF.

This clone was seen a handful of times. As DNA, the CDR3 is TGTGCCAGCTCACTCGACAGGAATCAGCCCCAGCATTTT. Its translation is CASSLDRNQPQHF. The V gene is TRBV18, the J gene TRBJ1-5, with D perhaps TRBD1 (6 bases). V was clipped by 4 bases and J by 4 bases, with 8 bases between them. Germline CDR1 KGHSH, CDR2 LQKENI. CDR3 length equals 13 residues.

The chain combines TRBV13 with TRBJ2-2; no clear D. Germline values: CDR1 PRHDT, CDR2 FYEKMQ (reference sequence). The CDR3 loop spans 13 amino acids. Trimming removed 2 bases from V and 10 bases from J, with 11 bases in between. The CDR3 loop reads CASSLRNGLELFF. The CDR3 nucleotides are TGTGCCAGCAGCTTACGCAATGGGTTGGAGCTGTTTTTT.